This T cell receptor (beta chain) emerged from a study of T-cell reconstitution after alpha-beta-depleted transplantation in children. This CDR3 comprises 15 residues. Trimming at V came to 4 bases and at J to 5 bases, leaving 6 bases not matched to a gene. CDR1 SEHNR and CDR2 FQNEAQ come from the germline V gene (reference sequence). Ten or more counts support this clonotype. Its matching antigen is unknown. Researchers prepared the TCRbeta library using unique molecular identifiers, the study reports. TCRdb re-derived calls from the PCR reads in MiXCR, one entry per CDR3 protein. The table includes 480,000 or so distinct CDR3 sequences, under 12% detected once. General observations from the study: Reports say that about two months after transplant, the alpha-beta T cells came out of several hundred graft clones that had expanded. It was surviving recipient T cells and thymic progenitors that gave some patients high TCRbeta diversity at day 60. A year post-transplant, T-cell counts and diversity derived mostly from newly produced T cells.

The TCR sequence derives from a child aged 2 to 10 with inherited bone marrow failure, due to receive a stem cell transplant. This material consisted of PBMCs, taken before TCRalphabeta/CD19-depleted stem cell transplant. The chain employs TRBV7-9 and TRBJ2-1; TRBD1 agrees at 9 bases. CDR3 nucleotide sequence: TGTGCCAGCAGCTCCCTCGGGACAGGGAACAATGAGCAGTTCTTC. It specifies CASSSLGTGNNEQFF.